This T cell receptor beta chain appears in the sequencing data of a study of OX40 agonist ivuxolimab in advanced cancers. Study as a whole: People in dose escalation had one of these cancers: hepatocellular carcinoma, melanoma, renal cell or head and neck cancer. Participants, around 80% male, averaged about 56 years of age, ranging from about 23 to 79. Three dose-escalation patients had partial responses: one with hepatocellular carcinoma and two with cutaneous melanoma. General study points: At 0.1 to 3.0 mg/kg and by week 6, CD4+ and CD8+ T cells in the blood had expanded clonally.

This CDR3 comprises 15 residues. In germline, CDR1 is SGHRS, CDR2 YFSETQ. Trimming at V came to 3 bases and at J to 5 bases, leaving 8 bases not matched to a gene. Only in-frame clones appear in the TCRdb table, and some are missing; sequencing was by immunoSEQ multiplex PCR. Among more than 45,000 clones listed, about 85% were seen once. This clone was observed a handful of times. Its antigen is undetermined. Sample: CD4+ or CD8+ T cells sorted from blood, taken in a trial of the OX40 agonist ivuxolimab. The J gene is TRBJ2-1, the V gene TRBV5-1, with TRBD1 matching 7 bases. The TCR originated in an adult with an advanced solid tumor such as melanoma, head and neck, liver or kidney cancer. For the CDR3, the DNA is TGCGCCAGCAGCTACGTGACAGGGTCGAACAATGAGCAGTTCTTC. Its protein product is CASSYVTGSNNEQFF.